This entry features one T cell receptor (beta chain) sequence. As handled by the study authors: Amplified reference gene primers provided the basis for estimating nucleated cell counts. Produced via immunoSEQ multiplex PCR; TCRdb's table is partial and in-frame only. The V and J calls and clone size come from that table; D and trimming were worked out from the DNA. The table includes over 150,000 clones, about 88% detected once. These data originate in a study of blood T cell repertoires in COVID-19. Study-wide context: PBMCs, B-cell-depleted T cells, or T cells were the source of the cDNA or gDNA that made up the material.

V was cut by 6 bases and J by 4 bases, with 13 bases left in between. Germline V gene data show CDR1 as MNHEY and CDR2 as SVGAGI. The CDR3 is 14 amino acids. The TCR sequence derives from a man in his sixties with COVID-19, enrolled during active disease. Sequenced input: peripheral blood. J is TRBJ1-5 and V is TRBV6-5, with D perhaps matching TRBD1 (6 bases). This CDR3 is CASSPGTQNQPQHF. The CDR3 DNA is TGTGCCAGCAGCCCCGGGACACAAAATCAGCCCCAGCATTTT.